The next 7 T cell receptor beta chains were all read from a single sample in a study of Graves' ophthalmopathy and Graves' hyperthyroidism. RNA transcripts yielded amplified TCR beta CDR3 regions. In the first round, RT-PCR was carried out with HTBI primers, and a multiplex PCR formed the second round. TCRdb recomputed calls from the multiplex PCR reads with MiXCR, one row per CDR3 protein. The sample holds 500,000 to 600,000 distinct CDR3 sequences, under 40% seen once. The specimen was peripheral blood or thyroid tissue (not recorded which). The receptors come from an adult man with Graves' hyperthyroidism.

This clonotype was seen many times. The chain joins TRBV29-1 to TRBJ1-1; no clear D. The CDR3 is 16 residues long. Trimming took 0 bases from V and 7 from J, leaving 21 bases between them. In germline, CDR1 is SQVTM, CDR2 ANQGSEA. The CDR3 here is CSVEDSLKTQTIEAFF. CDR3 nucleotides: TGCAGCGTTGAAGATTCCCTTAAGACTCAAACTATTGAAGCTTTCTTT.

This clonotype was observed once. The missing conserved phenylalanine or tryptophan at the end of this CDR3 makes a read error likely. The chain is built from TRBV20-1 and TRBJ1-1; D is perhaps TRBD1 (6 bases). CDR3 size: 16 residues. V was cut by 4 bases and J by 4 bases, with 22 bases left in between. The germline V gene has CDR1 DFQATT and CDR2 SNEGSKA (reference sequence). CDR3 region: CSATNTEQGLSTEAFL. The CDR3 DNA is TGCAGTGCTACTAATACCGAACAGGGTTTGAGCACTGAAGCTTTCCTT.

About this clonotype: The germline gene is not matched at one end of the junction; a read error may be the cause. This chain links TRBV14 with TRBJ1-3, with a tentative D call TRBD1 (5 bases). Germline V gives CDR1 SGHDN, CDR2 FVKESK. This CDR3 comprises 14 residues. The CDR3 spells CASSPWDSGGTQCF. The CDR3, as DNA: TGTGCCAGCAGCCCCTGGGACTCGGGAGGGACGCAGTGTTTT.

The chain joins TRBV20-1 to TRBJ2-7; possibly TRBD1 or TRBD2 for D (5 bases each). This CDR3 comprises 17 residues. V was pared by 5 bases and J by 0 bases, with 23 bases between. CDR1 DFQATT and CDR2 SNEGSKA come from the germline V gene (reference sequence). The CDR3 DNA reads TGCAGTGCTCTTCACCCCTTTAGCGCAGGGAGCTCCTACGAGCAGTACTTC. It yields the protein CSALHPFSAGSSYEQYF.

This clonotype was seen at least ten times. This rearrangement joins TRBV7-9 to TRBJ1-2; 7 bases match TRBD1. Trimming at V came to 4 bases and at J to 4 bases, leaving 18 bases not matched to a gene. CDR1 and CDR2 from the germline V gene are SEHNR and FQNEAQ (reference sequence). This CDR3 has 18 amino acids. CDR3 nucleotide sequence: TGTGCCAGCAGCTCACCGACCCCCTTGATCGACAGGGCCTATGGCTACACCTTC. It encodes CASSSPTPLIDRAYGYTF.

The sample holds a few counts of this clonotype. The junction shows a germline mismatch at one end, possibly a read error. V is TRBV5-6 and J is TRBJ1-2; D remains ambiguous. CDR3 length: 16 residues. Germline V gene data show CDR1 as SGHDT and CDR2 as YYEEEE. The CDR3 protein is CASSQEGPAANYGHTF. In nucleotides, the CDR3 is TGTGCCAGCAGTCAGGAGGGTCCGGCAGCTAACTATGGCCACACCTTC.

There are many counts of this clonotype. The rearrangement joins TRBV25-1 to TRBJ2-7; 8 nucleotides align to TRBD2. This CDR3 region has 15 residues. The ends lost 1 base at V and 4 bases at J; junction bases unmatched: 6. The germline V gene has CDR1 MGHDK and CDR2 SYGVNS. The CDR3 sequence is CASSEWTSHPYEQYF. In DNA form, the CDR3 reads TGTGCCAGCAGTGAATGGACTAGCCATCCTTACGAGCAGTACTTC.